These T cell receptor beta chains were read from a single sample in a study of shared clonotypes between healthy human individuals. Clones were read by immunoSEQ multiplex PCR, and TCRdb kept only the in-frame ones, dropping some. The sample carries 950,000 to 1,200,000 clones, about 72% recorded once. The sample was memory CD4+ T cells from PBMCs. The receptors originated from a man younger than 35 in good health. Some clones in this sample may be carry-over from other donors' samples. CDR3s include the opening cysteine and the closing phenylalanine or tryptophan. Each record gives: D gene, clone size, J gene, V gene, CDR3 protein, CDR3 DNA. D genes are given only for firm matches. Expanded clones get a size class; other rows say once, few or many, or leave the size out.

d_call: .
clone_size: .
j_call: TRBJ1-2
v_call: TRBV7-2
cdr3_aa: CASSRRGAGYGYTF
cdr3_nt: TGTGCCAGCAGTCGTCGGGGGGCGGGCTATGGCTACACCTTC

d_call: .
clone_size: .
j_call: TRBJ1-4
v_call: TRBV15
cdr3_aa: CATSRATATLGEKLFF
cdr3_nt: TGTGCCACCAGCAGAGCAACGGCGACCCTTGGTGAAAAACTGTTTTTT

d_call: TRBD1
clone_size: .
j_call: TRBJ2-7
v_call: TRBV10-1
cdr3_aa: CASSRTGGDHEQYF
cdr3_nt: TGCGCCAGCAGTAGGACAGGGGGTGACCACGAGCAGTACTTC

d_call: TRBD1
clone_size: few
j_call: TRBJ2-7
v_call: TRBV11-2
cdr3_aa: CASSSPRGSSYEQYF
cdr3_nt: TGTGCCAGCAGCTCCCCCAGGGGGAGCTCCTACGAGCAGTACTTC

d_call: TRBD1
clone_size: .
j_call: TRBJ2-4
v_call: TRBV28
cdr3_aa: CASRLTGVGIQYF
cdr3_nt: TGTGCCAGCAGGCTGACAGGGGTGGGCATTCAGTACTTC

d_call: .
clone_size: once
j_call: TRBJ2-3
v_call: TRBV5-6
cdr3_aa: CASSLQSESTDTQYF
cdr3_nt: TGTGCCAGCAGCTTGCAGAGCGAAAGCACAGATACGCAGTATTTT

d_call: .
clone_size: .
j_call: TRBJ2-7
v_call: TRBV29-1
cdr3_aa: CSAGGGSYEQYF
cdr3_nt: TGCAGCGCCGGAGGGGGCTCCTACGAGCAGTACTTC

d_call: TRBD1
clone_size: .
j_call: TRBJ2-7
v_call: TRBV6-5
cdr3_aa: CASSYSLGQGYEQYF
cdr3_nt: TGTGCCAGCAGTTACTCACTGGGACAGGGTTACGAGCAGTACTTC

d_call: .
clone_size: .
j_call: TRBJ2-7
v_call: TRBV30
cdr3_aa: CAWSVRGPGEQYF
cdr3_nt: TGTGCCTGGAGTGTACGTGGTCCTGGGGAGCAGTACTTC

d_call: .
clone_size: .
j_call: TRBJ1-2
v_call: TRBV6-1
cdr3_aa: CASSEMGGYTF
cdr3_nt: TGTGCCAGCAGTGAGATGGGAGGCTACACCTTC

d_call: .
clone_size: .
j_call: TRBJ1-2
v_call: TRBV5-1
cdr3_aa: CASSLSVTGTTSYGYTF
cdr3_nt: TGCGCCAGCAGCTTGTCTGTGACAGGCACAACCAGCTATGGCTACACCTTC

d_call: .
clone_size: few
j_call: TRBJ1-2
v_call: TRBV7-2
cdr3_aa: CASSLASVGGYTF
cdr3_nt: TGTGCCAGCAGCTTAGCGTCAGTGGGGGGCTACACCTTC

d_call: TRBD1
clone_size: .
j_call: TRBJ2-1
v_call: TRBV28
cdr3_aa: CASSGLGQGNNEQFF
cdr3_nt: TGTGCCAGCAGTGGGCTGGGACAGGGTAACAATGAGCAGTTCTTC

d_call: .
clone_size: .
j_call: TRBJ1-2
v_call: TRBV5-5
cdr3_aa: CASSLAFSSRAGYTF
cdr3_nt: TGTGCCAGCAGCTTGGCCTTCTCATCGAGGGCGGGCTACACCTTC

d_call: .
clone_size: .
j_call: TRBJ2-2
v_call: TRBV28
cdr3_aa: CASRYHRNTGELFF
cdr3_nt: TGTGCCAGCAGGTATCACAGAAACACCGGGGAGCTGTTTTTT

d_call: TRBD1
clone_size: .
j_call: TRBJ1-2
v_call: TRBV5-1
cdr3_aa: CASSPGQAVYGYTF
cdr3_nt: TGCGCCAGCAGCCCGGGACAGGCGGTCTATGGCTACACCTTC

d_call: .
clone_size: .
j_call: TRBJ2-7
v_call: TRBV7-6
cdr3_aa: CASSPRDTSYEQYF
cdr3_nt: TGTGCCAGCAGCCCCCGGGACACCTCCTACGAGCAGTACTTC

d_call: .
clone_size: .
j_call: TRBJ2-6
v_call: TRBV5-4
cdr3_aa: CASSESGRPSGANVLTF
cdr3_nt: TGTGCCAGCAGCGAGTCGGGACGGCCCTCTGGGGCCAACGTCCTGACTTTC

d_call: .
clone_size: .
j_call: TRBJ1-1
v_call: TRBV10-3
cdr3_aa: CAISESDTEAFF
cdr3_nt: TGTGCCATCAGTGAGTCGGACACTGAAGCTTTCTTT

d_call: .
clone_size: .
j_call: TRBJ2-3
v_call: TRBV28
cdr3_aa: CASTSALPTDTQYF
cdr3_nt: TGTGCCAGCACTTCGGCTCTACCCACAGATACGCAGTATTTT

d_call: TRBD2
clone_size: .
j_call: TRBJ2-2
v_call: TRBV11-3
cdr3_aa: CASSHPGGGYTGELFF
cdr3_nt: TGTGCCAGCAGCCACCCGGGGGGGGGATACACCGGGGAGCTGTTTTTT

d_call: TRBD2
clone_size: .
j_call: TRBJ2-2
v_call: TRBV11-2
cdr3_aa: CASSPRTSGSNTGELFF
cdr3_nt: TGTGCCAGCAGCCCCAGGACTAGCGGGAGCAACACCGGGGAGCTGTTTTTT

d_call: .
clone_size: .
j_call: TRBJ2-2
v_call: TRBV6-5
cdr3_aa: CASSYHGRNTGELFF
cdr3_nt: TGTGCCAGCAGCTACCATGGACGGAACACCGGGGAGCTGTTTTTT

d_call: TRBD1
clone_size: .
j_call: TRBJ1-4
v_call: TRBV5-1
cdr3_aa: CASSNPQGVNEKLFF
cdr3_nt: TGCGCCAGCAGCAATCCACAGGGGGTTAATGAAAAACTGTTTTTT

d_call: TRBD1
clone_size: few
j_call: TRBJ2-7
v_call: TRBV5-1
cdr3_aa: CASKKTLGTGGGYEQYF
cdr3_nt: TGCGCCAGCAAAAAAACCCTGGGGACAGGGGGCGGCTACGAGCAGTACTTC

d_call: TRBD1
clone_size: .
j_call: TRBJ2-5
v_call: TRBV29-1
cdr3_aa: CSVERGGAETQYF
cdr3_nt: TGCAGCGTTGAGAGAGGGGGCGCAGAGACCCAGTACTTC

d_call: .
clone_size: .
j_call: TRBJ2-2
v_call: TRBV28
cdr3_aa: CASTSRFGTGELFF
cdr3_nt: TGTGCCAGCACCAGCAGGTTTGGCACCGGGGAGCTGTTTTTT

d_call: .
clone_size: few
j_call: TRBJ1-2
v_call: TRBV6-1
cdr3_aa: CASSEAGEENYGYTF
cdr3_nt: TGTGCCAGCAGTGAAGCGGGGGAAGAGAACTATGGCTACACCTTC

d_call: TRBD2
clone_size: .
j_call: TRBJ2-1
v_call: TRBV7-9
cdr3_aa: CASSLGGTRLNEQFF
cdr3_nt: TGTGCCAGCAGCTTAGGGGGGACTAGACTTAATGAGCAGTTCTTC

d_call: TRBD1
clone_size: .
j_call: TRBJ2-4
v_call: TRBV5-1
cdr3_aa: CASSPTGGKNIQYF
cdr3_nt: TGCGCCAGCAGCCCAACAGGGGGCAAAAACATTCAGTACTTC

d_call: .
clone_size: .
j_call: TRBJ2-7
v_call: TRBV28
cdr3_aa: CASRTTWYEQYF
cdr3_nt: TGTGCCAGCAGAACGACTTGGTACGAGCAGTACTTC

d_call: .
clone_size: .
j_call: TRBJ2-6
v_call: TRBV13
cdr3_aa: CASSLERRSSGANVLTF
cdr3_nt: TGTGCCAGCAGCTTAGAAAGACGATCGTCTGGGGCCAACGTCCTGACTTTC

d_call: .
clone_size: .
j_call: TRBJ2-7
v_call: TRBV30
cdr3_aa: CAWTRGGEQYF
cdr3_nt: TGTGCCTGGACTAGAGGTGGCGAGCAGTACTTC

d_call: .
clone_size: few
j_call: TRBJ1-3
v_call: TRBV9
cdr3_aa: CASSVALGGAGNTIYF
cdr3_nt: TGTGCCAGCAGCGTAGCTCTGGGGGGAGCTGGAAACACCATATATTTT

d_call: TRBD1
clone_size: .
j_call: TRBJ1-5
v_call: TRBV5-1
cdr3_aa: CASSLGTGDNQPQHF
cdr3_nt: TGCGCCAGCAGCTTAGGGACAGGGGATAATCAGCCCCAGCATTTT

d_call: .
clone_size: few
j_call: TRBJ2-7
v_call: TRBV27
cdr3_aa: CASSLNGEGEQYF
cdr3_nt: TGTGCCAGCAGTTTAAATGGGGAAGGGGAGCAGTACTTC

d_call: .
clone_size: few
j_call: TRBJ1-1
v_call: TRBV11-3
cdr3_aa: CASSLGLNTEAFF
cdr3_nt: TGTGCCAGCAGCTTGGGTCTGAACACTGAAGCTTTCTTT

d_call: TRBD2
clone_size: .
j_call: TRBJ2-7
v_call: TRBV5-1
cdr3_aa: CASSVGGDEQYF
cdr3_nt: TGCGCCAGCAGCGTCGGGGGGGACGAGCAGTACTTC

d_call: TRBD2
clone_size: .
j_call: TRBJ2-1
v_call: TRBV13
cdr3_aa: CASRASGRGAYNEQFF
cdr3_nt: TGTGCCAGCAGGGCTAGCGGGAGAGGGGCCTACAATGAGCAGTTCTTC

d_call: TRBD1
clone_size: .
j_call: TRBJ1-2
v_call: TRBV28
cdr3_aa: CASRATPGQGTVGYTF
cdr3_nt: TGTGCCAGCAGAGCCACTCCGGGACAGGGAACAGTCGGCTACACCTTC

d_call: .
clone_size: .
j_call: TRBJ1-2
v_call: TRBV6-4
cdr3_aa: CASSDSSTRSGYTF
cdr3_nt: TGTGCCAGCAGTGACTCTTCCACCCGGAGTGGCTACACCTTC

d_call: TRBD1
clone_size: .
j_call: TRBJ2-1
v_call: TRBV7-8
cdr3_aa: CASRQGTFIPFF
cdr3_nt: TGTGCCAGCAGACAGGGGACGTTCATACCGTTCTTC

d_call: TRBD1
clone_size: .
j_call: TRBJ2-5
v_call: TRBV7-9
cdr3_aa: CASSLGTGQETQYF
cdr3_nt: TGTGCCAGCAGCTTAGGGACAGGCCAAGAGACCCAGTACTTC

d_call: TRBD1
clone_size: many
j_call: TRBJ2-7
v_call: TRBV18
cdr3_aa: CASSPLGQGAAYEQYF
cdr3_nt: TGTGCCAGCTCACCACTGGGGCAGGGGGCAGCCTACGAGCAGTACTTC

d_call: .
clone_size: .
j_call: TRBJ1-1
v_call: TRBV10-3
cdr3_aa: CAISSTGPGDTEAFF
cdr3_nt: TGTGCCATCAGCTCTACAGGGCCGGGCGACACTGAAGCTTTCTTT

d_call: .
clone_size: .
j_call: TRBJ1-3
v_call: TRBV28
cdr3_aa: CASSSLGVRGTIYF
cdr3_nt: TGTGCCAGCAGTTCCTTGGGGGTGCGTGGCACCATATATTTT

d_call: .
clone_size: once
j_call: TRBJ2-7
v_call: TRBV28
cdr3_aa: CASSLGGWTYEQYF
cdr3_nt: TGTGCCAGCAGTTTGGGGGGCTGGACCTACGAGCAGTACTTC

d_call: .
clone_size: few
j_call: TRBJ2-1
v_call: TRBV2
cdr3_aa: CASAGTPNYNEQFF
cdr3_nt: TGTGCCAGCGCCGGGACTCCAAACTACAATGAGCAGTTCTTC

d_call: TRBD2
clone_size: .
j_call: TRBJ2-1
v_call: TRBV5-1
cdr3_aa: CASSPLAGVDNEQFF
cdr3_nt: TGCGCCAGCAGCCCACTAGCGGGAGTCGACAATGAGCAGTTCTTC

d_call: .
clone_size: .
j_call: TRBJ2-7
v_call: TRBV27
cdr3_aa: CASSWDGGTYEQYF
cdr3_nt: TGTGCCAGCAGTTGGGACGGAGGTACCTACGAGCAGTACTTC

d_call: .
clone_size: .
j_call: TRBJ2-7
v_call: TRBV6-1
cdr3_aa: CASNFPRTYEQYF
cdr3_nt: TGTGCCAGCAACTTCCCCAGAACCTACGAGCAGTACTTC

d_call: .
clone_size: .
j_call: TRBJ2-1
v_call: TRBV7-2
cdr3_aa: CASSLRLAYNEQFF
cdr3_nt: TGTGCCAGCAGCCTACGACTGGCATACAATGAGCAGTTCTTC

d_call: .
clone_size: .
j_call: TRBJ2-3
v_call: TRBV25-1
cdr3_aa: CASSGGPLRRDTQYF
cdr3_nt: TGTGCCAGCAGTGGAGGTCCCCTCCGCCGGGATACGCAGTATTTT

d_call: .
clone_size: .
j_call: TRBJ2-3
v_call: TRBV28
cdr3_aa: CASSLAGSTDTQYF
cdr3_nt: TGTGCCAGCAGTTTGGCGGGGAGCACAGATACGCAGTATTTT

d_call: .
clone_size: .
j_call: TRBJ2-5
v_call: TRBV5-1
cdr3_aa: CASSFSGEETQYF
cdr3_nt: TGCGCCAGCAGCTTCTCAGGGGAGGAGACCCAGTACTTC

d_call: .
clone_size: .
j_call: TRBJ1-3
v_call: TRBV5-1
cdr3_aa: CASSLVGEGRNTIYF
cdr3_nt: TGCGCCAGCAGCTTGGTTGGCGAGGGACGAAACACCATATATTTT